Below, 26 T cell receptor beta chains from the same sample are listed, as sequenced in a study of T cells in localized non-small cell lung cancer. Data came from immunoSEQ multiplex PCR; TCRdb stores just in-frame clones and leaves some out. This table holds more than 40,000 clones, around 86% found once. This specimen was PBMCs, taken before any cancer treatment. The receptors were sampled from a man aged 40 to 75 with stage II lung adenocarcinoma.

The rearrangement uses TRBV30 and TRBJ1-1; D uncertain. Between the trimmed V and J ends, which lost 0 bases and 4 bases, there was a span of 9 bases. Germline lookup yields CDR1 GTSNPN and CDR2 SVGIG (reference sequence). This CDR3 contains 13 residues. CDR3 nucleotide sequence: TGTGCCTGGAGTGTAGTAGAGGGCACTGAAGCTTTCTTT. Its translation is CAWSVVEGTEAFF.

This clone appeared once. The J gene is TRBJ1-2, the V gene TRBV7-2; no definite D call. The V and J ends lost 6 bases and 2 bases respectively, with 13 bases between them. The CDR3 length is 14 residues. The germline V gene encodes CDR1 SGHTA and CDR2 FQGNSA. The CDR3 DNA reads as TGTGCCAGCAGTTTTGGTGGGTCAAACTATGGCTACACCTTC. Its protein is CASSFGGSNYGYTF.

J is TRBJ2-7 and V is TRBV18, with 7 bases matching TRBD1. Germline lookup yields CDR1 KGHSH and CDR2 LQKENI. The junction had 3 bases not matched to a gene; V was cut back by 3 bases and J by 1 base. The CDR3 spans 14 residues. CDR3 DNA sequence: TGTGCCAGCTCACCGGGGACAGTATCCTACGAGCAGTACTTC. It yields the protein CASSPGTVSYEQYF.

As regards this clone: The junction departs from germline at one end; a sequencing error may be responsible. V usage is TRBV5-4 and J usage is TRBJ2-1; 9 bases fit TRBD2. This CDR3 comprises 15 residues. Germline CDR1 SGHNT, CDR2 YYREEE (reference sequence). CDR3 residues: CAGSHPGTSISEQFF. The CDR3 DNA sequence: TGTGCCGGCAGCCACCCCGGGACTAGCATTAGTGAGCAGTTCTTC.

To note about this clone: Other DNA sequences in this sample translate to the same CDR3. The chain couples TRBV5-1 to TRBJ1-1; D gene uncertain. V was clipped by 7 bases and J by 7 bases, with 14 bases between them. Germline V lookup: CDR1 SGHRS, CDR2 YFSETQ. The length of the CDR3 is 12 residues. CDR3 residues: CASSEGTDEAFF. In DNA, the CDR3 is TGCGCCAGCTCGGAGGGAACAGATGAAGCTTTCTTT.

This clone was counted a single time. The chain couples TRBV4-1 to TRBJ1-2; no definite D call. CDR3 length equals 14 residues. From germline, CDR1 is MGHRA and CDR2 YSYEKL. V was clipped by 0 bases and J by 1 base, with 6 bases between them. CDR3 region: CASSQEGFNYGYTF. Here the CDR3 DNA reads TGCGCCAGCAGCCAAGAAGGCTTTAACTATGGCTACACCTTC.

V gene TRBV5-1 combines with J gene TRBJ2-2; unclear D gene. CDR1 and CDR2 (germline): SGHRS, YFSETQ. The CDR3 totals 15 residues. Trimming cost V 1 base and J 6 bases, with 13 bases left between them. Written as DNA, the CDR3 is TGCGCCAGCAGCTTGAGGCAGCCAAGGGCCGGGGAGCTGTTTTTT. This encodes CASSLRQPRAGELFF. Full variable domain (rest looked up from reference TRBV5-1 and TRBJ2-2): KAGVTQTPRYLIKTRGQQVTLSCSPISGHRSVSWYQQTPGQGLQFLFEYFSETQRNKGNFPGRFSGRQFSNSRSEMNVSTLELGDSALYLCASSLRQPRAGELFFGEGSRLTVL.

This clone appeared a single time. This chain uses TRBV6-1 with TRBJ2-7, with 10 bases identical to TRBD1. Germline assignment: CDR1 MNHNS and CDR2 SASEGT. The V and J ends lost 0 bases and 3 bases, in that order; junction bases with no gene match: 11. CDR3 size: 18 residues. Written as DNA, the CDR3 is TGTGCCAGCAGTGAAGCATTTGACAGGGGGCGATCCCTCTACGAGCAGTACGTC. It encodes CASSEAFDRGRSLYEQYV.

The chain links TRBV5-4 to TRBJ1-4, with D uncertain. This CDR3 spans 19 amino acids. V lost 0 bases to trimming and J lost 0 bases, with 18 bases between them. Germline-derived CDR1 and CDR2 are SGHNT and YYREEE (reference sequence). CDR3 in DNA: TGTGCCAGCAGCTTGGAACCCCAAAGACCTACTGCAACTAATGAAAAACTGTTTTTT. It yields the protein CASSLEPQRPTATNEKLFF.

The chain carries TRBV11-2 and TRBJ2-4, with TRBD1 matching 9 bases. The length of the CDR3 is 17 residues. With 6 bases clipped from V and 4 bases from J, the junction kept 13 bases outside the gene matches. In germline, CDR1 is SGHAT, CDR2 FQNNGV. As DNA, the CDR3 is TGTGCCAGCAGTAAGAACCCCCGACAGGGGGGGAAAAACATTCAGTACTTC. It codes for CASSKNPRQGGKNIQYF.

The rearrangement uses TRBV27 and TRBJ2-3, with 13 positions matching TRBD2. The CDR3 sequence is 20 residues long. Trimming took 6 bases from V and 2 from J; bases not matched to a gene: 17. From germline, CDR1 is MNHEY and CDR2 SMNVEV (reference sequence). The CDR3, as DNA: TGTGCCAGCAGCAAGTTTAGCGGACTAGCGGGGGCCACATACACAGATACGCAGTATTTT. It is translated as CASSKFSGLAGATYTDTQYF.

This clone has a single count. The V gene is TRBV27, the J gene TRBJ2-1; D is possibly TRBD2 (6 bases). The germline V gene encodes CDR1 MNHEY and CDR2 SMNVEV (reference sequence). CDR3 size: 15 residues. V shed 5 bases and J shed 3 bases, with 14 bases lying between them. CDR3: CASSGSLGGYNEQFF. CDR3 coding DNA: TGTGCCAGCAGTGGGTCTCTGGGAGGCTACAATGAGCAGTTCTTC.

This clone has only one observation. The genes are TRBV6-5 and TRBJ2-3, with 10 bases aligning to TRBD2. The CDR3 has 15 residues. Trimming removed 3 bases from V and 5 bases from J; junction bases left unmatched: 5. Germline CDR1 reads MNHEY; CDR2 reads SVGAGI. The CDR3 region has the DNA TGTGCCAGCAGTTATTATGGACTAGCGGTAGATACGCAGTATTTT. Protein product: CASSYYGLAVDTQYF.

The chain couples TRBV5-1 to TRBJ1-2, with D possibly being TRBD1 (6 bases). Trimming pared 3 bases from V and 4 bases from J, leaving 10 bases between. The CDR3 spans 13 residues. Germline CDR1 is SGHRS and CDR2 is YFSETQ. In DNA form, the CDR3 reads TGCGCCAGCAGCTCGCAGGGGAGCTATGGCTACACCTTC. Translated, it gives CASSSQGSYGYTF.

The rearrangement joins TRBV7-8 to TRBJ2-3, with D hard to call. Germline V lookup: CDR1 SGHVS, CDR2 FQNEAQ. The CDR3 has 11 residues. V gave up 4 bases and J gave up 7 bases, with 6 bases separating them. CDR3 amino acids: CASSSENTQYF. DNA of the CDR3: TGTGCCAGCAGCTCGGAGAATACGCAGTATTTT.

The chain uses TRBV6-1 and TRBJ1-5, with unresolved D. Trimming removed 7 bases from V and 1 base from J, with 11 bases in between. CDR1 and CDR2 (germline): MNHNS, SASEGT. CDR3 length: 14 amino acids. Written as DNA, the CDR3 is TGTGCCAGCATAAGCCAAAACAGCAATCAGCCCCAGCATTTT. It codes for CASISQNSNQPQHF.

The V call is TRBV5-5, the J call TRBJ2-7; D remains unclear. This CDR3 has 16 amino acids. Germline loops: CDR1 SGHKS, CDR2 YYEKEE (reference sequence). Trimming shortened V by 0 bases and J by 0 bases, and 13 bases separated the two germline ends. CDR3 nucleotides: TGTGCCAGCAGCTTGGGAGTCACCACTTTCTCCTACGAGCAGTACGTC. This gives the protein CASSLGVTTFSYEQYV.

CDR3 coding DNA: TGTGCCAGTAGTATGTATGGGGGGGAGACCCAGTACTTC. This encodes CASSMYGGETQYF. The V gene is TRBV19, the J gene TRBJ2-5, with D tentatively TRBD2 (6 bases). Germline assignment: CDR1 LNHDA and CDR2 SQIVND (reference sequence). The CDR3 sequence is 13 residues long. The V gene lost 3 bases and the J gene lost 5 bases, with 10 bases spanning the gap.

V and J are TRBV4-1 and TRBJ1-5; D uncertain. This CDR3 spans 15 amino acids. V shed 4 bases and J shed 0 bases, with 10 bases lying between them. Per the germline V gene, CDR1 is MGHRA and CDR2 is YSYEKL. The CDR3 sequence is CASSPLDISNQPQHF. The CDR3 nucleotides are TGCGCCAGCAGCCCCTTAGACATTAGCAATCAGCCCCAGCATTTT.

The V gene is TRBV6-5, the J gene TRBJ1-6; 9 positions agree with TRBD1. This CDR3 is built from 14 residues. Germline CDR1 MNHEY, CDR2 SVGAGI. V gave up 7 bases and J gave up 9 bases; unmatched junction bases: 7. The CDR3: CASTPQGAGSPLHF. The CDR3 DNA sequence: TGTGCCAGCACTCCACAGGGGGCCGGTTCACCCCTCCACTTT.

V is TRBV5-1 and J is TRBJ2-2, with unresolved D. CDR3 length: 14 residues. Germline loops: CDR1 SGHRS, CDR2 YFSETQ. The ends were cut back, 2 bases at V and 3 bases at J, with 8 bases in the middle. Written as DNA, the CDR3 is TGCGCCAGCAGCTTCACACGGGACACCGGGGAGCTGTTTTTT. Translated: CASSFTRDTGELFF.

V usage is TRBV11-2 and J usage is TRBJ2-3, with 8 bases aligning to TRBD2. This CDR3 region has 16 residues. Germline V CDR1 and CDR2: SGHAT, FQNNGV. The trim removed 2 bases at V and 2 bases at J, leaving 6 bases unmatched. The CDR3 sequence is CASSLRLAGLTDTQYF. The CDR3 DNA sequence: TGTGCCAGCAGCTTACGGTTAGCGGGACTCACAGATACGCAGTATTTT.

The V call is TRBV7-3, the J call TRBJ1-1, with TRBD1 as a possible D gene (5 bases). CDR1 SGHTA and CDR2 FQGTGA come from the germline V gene. Trimming removed 4 bases at V and 0 bases at J, with 9 bases between. This CDR3 comprises 14 residues. As DNA, the CDR3 is TGTGCCAGCAGCTCCGGGGGGGTGAACACTGAAGCTTTCTTT. Residues: CASSSGGVNTEAFF. Drawing the rest from reference TRBV7-3 and TRBJ1-1, the complete variable domain is GAGVSQTPSNKVTEKGKYVELRCDPISGHTALYWYRQSLGQGPEFLIYFQGTGAADDSGLPNDRFFAVRPEGSVSTLKIQRTERGDSAVYLCASSSGGVNTEAFFGQGTRLTVV.

This chain joins TRBV29-1 and TRBJ2-7, with D perhaps assigned TRBD1 or TRBD2 (6 bases each). The V and J ends lost 4 bases and 5 bases respectively, with 18 bases between them. This CDR3 is 14 amino acids long. Germline CDR1 SQVTM, CDR2 ANQGSEA. Here the CDR3 reads CSVGLRGGGDEQYF. In DNA, the CDR3 is TGCAGCGTTGGTTTGCGGGGTGGGGGCGACGAGCAGTACTTC.

CDR3 sequence (DNA): TGTGCCAGCAGCCAGGAGGGGTACGAGCAGTACGTC. Encoded protein: CASSQEGYEQYV. This chain joins TRBV6-1 and TRBJ2-7; possibly TRBD2 for D (6 bases). The V gene lost 6 bases and the J gene lost 4 bases, with 10 bases spanning the gap. Germline V lookup: CDR1 MNHNS, CDR2 SASEGT. This CDR3 has 12 residues.

The chain combines TRBV7-3 with TRBJ2-2; D may be TRBD1 (6 bases). Between the trimmed V and J ends, which lost 2 bases and 3 bases, there was a span of 10 bases. From germline, CDR1 is SGHTA and CDR2 FQGTGA. This CDR3 contains 15 residues. The DNA for the CDR3 is TGTGCCAGCAGCTTAGGGGGCGGATACACCGGGGAGCTGTTTTTT. This gives the protein CASSLGGGYTGELFF. The full variable domain, in which reference TRBV7-3 and TRBJ2-2 provide the parts outside the CDR3, is GAGVSQTPSNKVTEKGKYVELRCDPISGHTALYWYRQSLGQGPEFLIYFQGTGAADDSGLPNDRFFAVRPEGSVSTLKIQRTERGDSAVYLCASSLGGGYTGELFFGEGSRLTVL.